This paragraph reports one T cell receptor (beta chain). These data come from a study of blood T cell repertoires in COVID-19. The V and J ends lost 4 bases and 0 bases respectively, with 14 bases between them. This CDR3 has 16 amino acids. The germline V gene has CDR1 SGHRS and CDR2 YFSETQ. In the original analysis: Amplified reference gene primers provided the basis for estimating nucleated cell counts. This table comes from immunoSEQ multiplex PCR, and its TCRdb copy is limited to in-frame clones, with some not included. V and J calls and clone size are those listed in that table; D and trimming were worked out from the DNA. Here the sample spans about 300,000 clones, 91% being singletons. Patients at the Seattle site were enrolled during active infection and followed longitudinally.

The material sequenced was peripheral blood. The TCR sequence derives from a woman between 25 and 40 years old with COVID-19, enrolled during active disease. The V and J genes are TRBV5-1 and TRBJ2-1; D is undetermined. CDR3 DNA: TGCGCCAGCAGCGCCTTCGCACAGAGCTCCTACAATGAGCAGTTCTTC. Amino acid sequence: CASSAFAQSSYNEQFF.